This entry lists 15 T cell receptor beta chains sequenced from one sample in a study of T-cell memory formation after mild COVID-19. Via MiXCR, TCRdb re-called the 5' RACE reads, giving one row per CDR3 protein. The profile shows around 110,000 distinct CDR3 sequences, approximately 15% of them singletons. The sample consisted of PBMCs or a T cell subset sorted from them (not recorded which). The receptors were sampled from a man aged 18 to 29 who had mild COVID-19 (a few samples of this study predate the infection). Cell type and time point are not known.

The V call is TRBV5-5, the J call TRBJ2-1; 7 bases agree with TRBD2. The CDR3 extends over 15 amino acids. In germline, CDR1 is SGHKS, CDR2 YYEKEE (reference sequence). The junction had 9 bases not matched to a gene; V was cut back by 4 bases and J by 5 bases. The DNA of the CDR3 is TGTGCCAGCAGCCTCTGGGGGGGGATTCACAATGAGCAGTTCTTC. It yields the protein CASSLWGGIHNEQFF.

This clonotype came up a few times. V is TRBV7-2 and J is TRBJ2-7; D perhaps matches TRBD2 (5 bases). Germline loops: CDR1 SGHTA, CDR2 FQGNSA. V was cut by 5 bases and J by 3 bases, with 11 bases left in between. This CDR3 is 13 amino acids long. The CDR3 DNA is TGTGCCAGCAGCGTAGGACTGATCTACGAGCAGTACTTC. Translating gives CASSVGLIYEQYF.

This clonotype was observed a handful of times. The chain uses TRBV7-2 and TRBJ2-5; no firm D call. CDR1 is SGHTA and CDR2 is FQGNSA in the germline V gene. The ends were cut back, 4 bases at V and 0 bases at J, with 3 bases in the middle. The CDR3 consists of 12 residues. Written as DNA, the CDR3 is TGTGCCAGCAGCTCCGACCAAGAGACCCAGTACTTC. Protein product: CASSSDQETQYF.

J is TRBJ1-1 and V is TRBV10-3, with D maybe TRBD1 (5 bases). The CDR3 runs 15 residues. CDR1 ENHRY and CDR2 SYGVKD come from the germline V gene. V lost 2 bases to trimming and J lost 0 bases, with 10 bases between them. The CDR3 is CAISEGSGMNTEAFF. As DNA, the CDR3 is TGTGCCATCAGTGAGGGGTCAGGGATGAACACTGAAGCTTTCTTT.

The rearrangement links TRBV5-6 to TRBJ1-4; D is unclear. This CDR3 is built from 14 residues. V shed 2 bases and J shed 5 bases, with 10 bases lying between them. Germline-derived CDR1 and CDR2 are SGHDT and YYEEEE. CDR3 coding DNA: TGTGCCAGCAGCTTAAGCGCAGAAAATGAAAAACTGTTTTTT. Translation: CASSLSAENEKLFF.

The chain uses TRBV5-1 and TRBJ2-7; 8 bases are a match to TRBD1. This CDR3 is 16 amino acids long. Germline V CDR1 and CDR2: SGHRS, YFSETQ. The junction had 9 bases not matched to a gene; V was cut back by 3 bases and J by 1 base. CDR3 bases: TGCGCCAGCAGCTACTCCTTCGGACAGGGTTCCTACGAGCAGTACTTC. This translates into CASSYSFGQGSYEQYF.

The rearrangement joins TRBV2 to TRBJ1-5, with D maybe TRBD1 (6 bases). The germline CDR1 and CDR2 sequences are SNHLY and FYNNEI. Trimming took 2 bases from V and 4 from J, leaving 18 bases between them. There are 17 residues in the CDR3. The CDR3 sequence is CASSESGGLSRNQPQHF. CDR3 DNA: TGTGCCAGCAGTGAAAGTGGGGGGCTAAGTCGAAATCAGCCCCAGCATTTT.

Only a few counts were recorded for this clonotype. The J gene is TRBJ2-5, the V gene TRBV12-3 or TRBV12-4; no reliable D call. Deletions cut 6 bases from V and 5 bases from J, with 13 bases between. This CDR3 is built from 13 residues. In DNA, the CDR3 is TGTGCCAGCAGCCCTCCCTTGGGGGAGACCCAGTACTTC. Translation: CASSPPLGETQYF.

V gene TRBV11-2 combines with J gene TRBJ1-3; D ambiguous. The germline CDR1 and CDR2 sequences are SGHAT and FQNNGV. The CDR3 contains 14 residues. Trimming took 5 bases from V and 6 from J, leaving 14 bases between them. CDR3 nucleotide sequence: TGTGCCAGCAGCCCGGATGGTTTCGTAAACACCATATATTTT. Translation gives CASSPDGFVNTIYF.

This clonotype showed up just a few times. V usage is TRBV6-1 and J usage is TRBJ2-3, with D perhaps matching TRBD2 (6 bases). The CDR3 spans 16 residues. Germline loops: CDR1 MNHNS, CDR2 SASEGT. V was shortened by 4 bases and J by 1 base, with 15 bases between the two germline ends. CDR3 region: CASSASSALGTDTQYF. Here the CDR3 DNA reads TGTGCCAGCAGTGCCTCTAGCGCCTTGGGCACAGATACGCAGTATTTT.

V is TRBV5-6 and J is TRBJ2-5; TRBD2 agrees at 9 bases. The CDR3 loop spans 16 amino acids. The V segment lost 0 bases and the J segment 5 bases; nucleotides outside the gene matches: 8. In germline, CDR1 is SGHDT, CDR2 YYEEEE. This CDR3 is CASSLVRGGARETQYF. Here the CDR3 DNA reads TGTGCCAGCAGCTTGGTCCGCGGGGGGGCCCGGGAGACCCAGTACTTC.

This clonotype was seen a handful of times. The chain joins TRBV6-5 to TRBJ1-1; D gene ambiguous. The CDR3 extends over 13 amino acids. Between the trimmed V and J ends, which lost 0 bases and 3 bases, there was a span of 5 bases. Germline lookup yields CDR1 MNHEY and CDR2 SVGAGI. In nucleotides, the CDR3 is TGTGCCAGCAGTTACTCTTGGGACACTGAAGCTTTCTTT. Translating gives CASSYSWDTEAFF.

This clonotype was picked up many times. V usage is TRBV12-3 or TRBV12-4 and J usage is TRBJ2-1, with 9 bases lining up with TRBD2. V gave up 4 bases and J gave up 0 bases; unmatched junction bases: 7. The CDR3 extends over 17 amino acids. The CDR3 loop reads CASSYGLAPSSYNEQFF. CDR3 coding DNA: TGTGCCAGCAGTTACGGACTAGCGCCGAGCTCCTACAATGAGCAGTTCTTC.

This clonotype was observed a few times. The V and J genes are TRBV7-9 and TRBJ2-5; maybe TRBD1 (6 bases). The CDR3 length is 14 residues. Looked up from germline, CDR1 is SEHNR and CDR2 is FQNEAQ (reference sequence). V gave up 7 bases and J gave up 2 bases, with 14 bases separating them. The CDR3 region has the DNA TGTGCCAGCATCCAGGGGCCCCCTCAAGAGACCCAGTACTTC. Translated: CASIQGPPQETQYF.

This clonotype was found a few times. The chain has TRBV20-1 and TRBJ1-1; 12 positions agree with TRBD1. Losses at the gene ends were 5 bases for V and 0 bases for J; bases not matched to a gene: 7. This CDR3 is built from 16 residues. The germline gives CDR1 DFQATT, CDR2 SNEGSKA (reference sequence). CDR3 sequence (DNA): TGCAGTGCTCACCCTGGGACAGGGGGCATGAACACTGAAGCTTTCTTT. It specifies CSAHPGTGGMNTEAFF.